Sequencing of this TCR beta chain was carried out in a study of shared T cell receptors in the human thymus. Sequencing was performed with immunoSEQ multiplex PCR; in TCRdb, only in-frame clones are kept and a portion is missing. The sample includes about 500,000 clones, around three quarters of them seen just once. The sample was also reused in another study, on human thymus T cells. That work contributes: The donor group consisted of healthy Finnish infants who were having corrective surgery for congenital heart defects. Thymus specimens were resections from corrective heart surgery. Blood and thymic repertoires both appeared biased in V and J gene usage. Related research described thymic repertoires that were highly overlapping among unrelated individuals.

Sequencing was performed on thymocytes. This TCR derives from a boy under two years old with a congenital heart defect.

The CDR3 DNA is TGTGCCAGCGGAGATCCGAGGAGGGCCACCTACGAGCAGTACTTC. Encoded protein: CASGDPRRATYEQYF. The chain uses TRBV6-1 and TRBJ2-7; D is possibly TRBD2 (6 bases). The CDR3 runs 15 residues. Germline-derived CDR1 and CDR2 are MNHNS and SASEGT. V was cut by 8 bases and J by 2 bases, with 19 bases left in between.